These 26 T cell receptor beta chains originate from one sample sequenced in a study of blood T cells in healthy people across ages. Through a sample-barcoded 5' primer and a J-beta primer mix, a second PCR was run for 7 to 11 cycles. TCRdb reanalysed the 5' RACE reads using MiXCR and keeps one entry per CDR3 protein. The sample shows about 1.4 million distinct CDR3 sequences, approximately 59% of them seen only once. Source material: blood. The origin of the receptors is a man between 18 and 29 years old in good health.

With respect to this clonotype: Given a much more abundant clone one base away, this may be a read error. The V and J genes are TRBV29-1 and TRBJ2-4; D is possibly TRBD1 (6 bases). The better agreement between TRBJ2-7 and the DNA end casts doubt on the J call. Looked up from germline, CDR1 is SQVTM and CDR2 is ANQGSEA. This CDR3 has 12 amino acids. This CDR3 reads CSVGGTGFEQYF. The CDR3, as DNA: TGCAGCGTTGGGGGCACAGGGTTCGAGCAGTACTTC.

V usage is TRBV5-1 and J usage is TRBJ2-1, with D possibly being TRBD2 (6 bases). V lost 5 bases and J 10 bases, leaving 19 bases between the germline ends. Per the germline V gene, CDR1 is SGHRS and CDR2 is YFSETQ. This CDR3 is 14 amino acids long. CDR3 nucleotides: TGCGCCAGCAGGGCACTAGCAGCCACATGGGAGCAGTTCTTC. Translating gives CASRALAATWEQFF.

The CDR3 nucleotides are TGTGCCAGCAGTTTATACGCGGATGAGCAGTACTTC. It specifies CASSLYADEQYF. The V gene is TRBV12-3 or TRBV12-4, the J gene TRBJ2-7; D unresolved. This CDR3 is 12 amino acids long. Trimming left V 2 bases short and J 7 bases short, with 9 bases between.

V usage is TRBV2 and J usage is TRBJ2-1; maybe TRBD2 (5 bases). The CDR3 consists of 16 residues. The germline V gene has CDR1 SNHLY and CDR2 FYNNEI. The ends were cut back, 7 bases at V and 5 bases at J, with 21 bases in the middle. The CDR3 loop is CASTPAPSGGNNEQFF. DNA of the CDR3: TGTGCCAGCACCCCGGCCCCTAGTGGAGGTAACAATGAGCAGTTCTTC.

The chain recombines TRBV27 with TRBJ2-3; TRBD2 aligns across 9 bases. V shed 4 bases and J 3 bases; nucleotides not matched to a gene: 8. Germline values: CDR1 MNHEY, CDR2 SMNVEV (reference sequence). This CDR3 has 16 amino acids. Here the CDR3 DNA reads TGTGCCAGCAGTTACGTAGCGGGAGTGGTGACAGATACGCAGTATTTT. Its translation is CASSYVAGVVTDTQYF.

The rearrangement links TRBV7-2 to TRBJ1-5, with a tentative D call TRBD1 (6 bases). CDR1 and CDR2 from the germline V gene are SGHTA and FQGNSA. This CDR3 has 15 amino acids. Trimming pared 6 bases from V and 4 bases from J, leaving 16 bases between. CDR3 residues: CASSRLWDTNQPQHF. DNA of the CDR3: TGTGCCAGCAGTCGCCTCTGGGACACTAATCAGCCCCAGCATTTT. Full variable domain (remainder filled in from reference TRBV7-2 and TRBJ1-5): GAGVSQSPSNKVTEKGKDVELRCDPISGHTALYWYRQSLGQGLEFLIYFQGNSAPDKSGLPSDRFSAERTGGSVSTLTIQRTQQEDSAVYLCASSRLWDTNQPQHFGDGTRLSIL.

The V call is TRBV9, the J call TRBJ2-2; TRBD2 agrees at 7 bases. The V and J ends lost 0 bases and 5 bases, in that order; junction bases with no gene match: 7. There are 16 residues in the CDR3. Germline CDR1 and CDR2: SGDLS and YYNGEE. CDR3 protein: CASSVAGGIRTGELFF. CDR3 bases: TGTGCCAGCAGCGTAGCGGGGGGAATAAGGACCGGGGAGCTGTTTTTT.

This clonotype has more than one count but fewer than ten. The chain has TRBV29-1 and TRBJ2-1, with TRBD1 as a possible D gene (5 bases). V was shortened by 4 bases and J by 4 bases, with 14 bases between the two germline ends. The CDR3 is 14 residues long. Looked up from germline, CDR1 is SQVTM and CDR2 is ANQGSEA. The CDR3 coding sequence is TGCAGCGTTGGGGGCGTTGGCGCTTACAATGAGCAGTTCTTC. Its protein product is CSVGGVGAYNEQFF.

The CDR3 DNA sequence: TGCAGCGTTGGGCTGGAAGCTCCGATCATTCAGTACTTC. Protein product: CSVGLEAPIIQYF. The rearrangement uses TRBV29-1 and TRBJ2-7; D is unclear. The DNA end is a closer match to TRBJ2-4, so the J assignment may be wrong. The germline V gene has CDR1 SQVTM and CDR2 ANQGSEA. The CDR3 has 13 residues.

The chain uses TRBV4-3 and TRBJ1-2; D is possibly TRBD1 (5 bases). The CDR3 loop spans 14 amino acids. Between the trimmed V and J ends, which lost 5 bases and 2 bases, there was a span of 12 bases. Germline loops: CDR1 LGHNA, CDR2 YSLEER. As DNA, the CDR3 is TGCGCCAGCAGCGCGGGACCTAAGAACTATGGCTACACCTTC. Translation gives CASSAGPKNYGYTF.

Remarks on this clonotype: Its ends do not fully match the called genes, so a read error is possible. In DNA form, the CDR3 reads TGTGCCAGCAGCTTATTTCTGGGCGTGAGCTCCCACAATGAGCAGTTCTTC. Translating it yields CASSLFLGVSSHNEQFF. This chain uses TRBV7-2 with TRBJ2-1, with unresolved D. Looked up from germline, CDR1 is SGHTA and CDR2 is FQGNSA. The CDR3 covers 17 residues.

This clonotype was counted only a few times. In nucleotides, the CDR3 is TGTGCCAGCAGTTACTCCCGGGGGGTAAAGACCCAGTACTTC. This codes for CASSYSRGVKTQYF. This sequence joins TRBV6-2 or TRBV6-3 and TRBJ2-5; TRBD2 agrees at 7 bases. CDR3 length: 14 amino acids. Germline V gives CDR1 MNHEY, CDR2 SVGEGT. The trim removed 0 bases at V and 6 bases at J, leaving 4 bases unmatched.

Notes on this clonotype: Possible read error: a much larger clone is one base away. J is TRBJ1-4 and V is TRBV6-6; D is unclear. The CDR3 runs 12 residues. The germline V and J ends were trimmed by 4 bases and 7 bases, with 7 bases remaining between them. Germline lookup yields CDR1 MNHNY and CDR2 SVGAGI (reference sequence). The CDR3 bases are TGTGCCAGCAGTTGCGGAGGTGAAAAACTGTTTTTT. Protein product: CASSCGGEKLFF.

In its sample, this clonotype was seen a few times. V gene TRBV24-1 combines with J gene TRBJ2-6; 10 bases map to TRBD1. The CDR3 extends over 17 amino acids. Germline assignment: CDR1 KGHDR and CDR2 SFDVKD. J gave up 0 bases and V 4 bases, and 2 bases lay outside the gene matches. In DNA, the CDR3 is TGTGCCACCAGTGAGGGACAGGGGCTCTCTGGGGCCAACGTCCTGACTTTC. It is translated as CATSEGQGLSGANVLTF.

The chain combines TRBV4-1 with TRBJ1-5; no firm D call. This CDR3 is built from 16 residues. Trimming left V 0 bases short and J 6 bases short, with 15 bases between. The V gene's germline CDR1 is MGHRA and CDR2 YSYEKL. The CDR3, as DNA: TGCGCCAGCAGCCAAGAATCGGTGGCTGTAGTTCAGCCCCAGCATTTT. Translating gives CASSQESVAVVQPQHF.

J is TRBJ2-4 and V is TRBV13; 7 positions agree with TRBD1. V lost 5 bases to trimming and J lost 13 bases; unmatched junction nucleotides: 8. Germline V CDR1 and CDR2: PRHDT, FYEKMQ (reference sequence). This CDR3 has 12 residues. CDR3 sequence: CASSVPGQQQYF. The DNA of the CDR3 is TGTGCCAGCAGCGTTCCGGGACAGCAGCAGTACTTC.

The genes are TRBV5-6 and TRBJ2-4; no firm D call. The J call may be in error: the DNA end matches TRBJ2-7 better. CDR1 is SGHDT, CDR2 YYEEEE, per germline. CDR3 size: 17 residues. CDR3 in DNA: TGTGCCAGCAGCTTGATAACCGCTCCATCACTTACCTACGAGCAGTACTTC. This translates into CASSLITAPSLTYEQYF.

The CDR3 here is CASSVGTSGASYEQYF. The CDR3 nucleotides are TGTGCCAGCAGCGTCGGGACTAGCGGGGCCTCCTACGAGCAGTACTTC. This sequence joins TRBV3-1 and TRBJ2-7; TRBD2 matches at 13 bases. Unmatched junction bases numbered 4, after V lost 5 bases and J lost 0 bases. The germline V gene encodes CDR1 LGHDT and CDR2 YNNKEL (reference sequence). CDR3 length: 16 amino acids.

The chain joins TRBV2 to TRBJ1-2; no clear D. Between the trimmed V and J ends, which lost 6 bases and 5 bases, there was a span of 13 bases. There are 13 residues in the CDR3. CDR1 is SNHLY and CDR2 is FYNNEI in the germline V gene. The CDR3, as DNA: TGTGCCAGCAGATCCCGCGGATTATATGGCTACACCTTC. Translated: CASRSRGLYGYTF.

The J gene is TRBJ2-1, the V gene TRBV10-3, with 8 bases fitting TRBD2. The CDR3 has 18 residues. The trim removed 3 bases at V and 0 bases at J, leaving 10 bases unmatched. Germline CDR1 reads ENHRY; CDR2 reads SYGVKD. CDR3 protein: CAISEGHLAGLSYNEQFF. The CDR3 DNA is TGTGCCATCAGTGAAGGTCACTTAGCGGGGCTCTCCTACAATGAGCAGTTCTTC.

The chain carries TRBV15 and TRBJ1-5; no reliable D call. V was clipped by 1 base and J by 4 bases, with 5 bases between them. The CDR3 contains 13 residues. Germline loops: CDR1 LNHNV, CDR2 YYDKDF (reference sequence). The CDR3 DNA sequence: TGTGCCACCAGCAGAGTTTTAAATCAGCCCCAGCATTTT. This codes for CATSRVLNQPQHF.

The sample holds many counts of this clonotype. The CDR3 DNA is TGTGCCAGCAGTATTAAGACAAACAATGAGCAGTTCTTC. Protein: CASSIKTNNEQFF. This sequence joins TRBV6-4 and TRBJ2-1, with no clear D. The CDR3 runs to 13 residues. The V and J ends lost 5 bases and 5 bases respectively, with 10 bases between them. Germline CDR1 reads MRHNA; CDR2 reads SNTAGT.

This sequence joins TRBV4-1 and TRBJ1-4; possibly TRBD1 for D (6 bases). Trimming cost V 5 bases and J 5 bases, with 15 bases left between them. The CDR3 is made up of 15 amino acids. CDR1 and CDR2 from the germline V gene are MGHRA and YSYEKL. CDR3 nucleotide sequence: TGCGCCAGCAGCAAACAGGAGGGGGTCAATGAAAAACTGTTTTTT. It translates to CASSKQEGVNEKLFF.

The V call is TRBV11-3, the J call TRBJ2-3; D gene uncertain. V lost 2 bases, J lost 5 bases, and 11 bases lay in between. Germline V gene lookup returns CDR1 SGHNT and CDR2 YENEEA. The CDR3 is 14 residues long. CDR3 in amino acids: CASSLSPVEDTQYF. The CDR3 DNA reads TGTGCCAGCAGCTTAAGCCCAGTAGAAGATACGCAGTATTTT.

J is TRBJ2-3 and V is TRBV20-1, with unresolved D. Trimming removed 0 bases from V and 2 bases from J, with 6 bases in between. Germline assignment: CDR1 DFQATT and CDR2 SNEGSKA (reference sequence). The CDR3 is 13 amino acids. The CDR3 DNA sequence: TGCAGTGCTAGAGAGACCCTCACAGATACGCAGTATTTT. This encodes CSARETLTDTQYF.

V gene TRBV5-1 combines with J gene TRBJ2-7; TRBD1 matches 9 bases. The junction had 2 bases not matched to a gene; V was cut back by 0 bases and J by 1 base. The CDR3 spans 15 residues. Looked up from germline, CDR1 is SGHRS and CDR2 is YFSETQ. The CDR3 is CASSLETGGSYEQYF. The CDR3 DNA reads as TGCGCCAGCAGCTTGGAGACAGGGGGTTCCTACGAGCAGTACTTC. The whole variable domain, filled in from reference TRBV5-1 and TRBJ2-7, reads KAGVTQTPRYLIKTRGQQVTLSCSPISGHRSVSWYQQTPGQGLQFLFEYFSETQRNKGNFPGRFSGRQFSNSRSEMNVSTLELGDSALYLCASSLETGGSYEQYFGPGTRLTVT.